What follows are 31 T cell receptor beta chains derived from one specimen sequenced in a study of T cell changes during pregnancy in multiple sclerosis. Some clones are missing from TCRdb's copy, which holds only in-frame ones; the method was immunoSEQ multiplex PCR. The table has approximately 27,000 clones, around nine tenths seen once. The material was CD4+ T cells from peripheral blood mononuclear cells, obtained in the first trimester of pregnancy. The origin of the receptors is a female donor with multiple sclerosis, enrolled in a pregnancy study.

The gene calls are TRBV11-2 and TRBJ2-3; 11 positions agree with TRBD2. The CDR3 loop spans 14 amino acids. The germline CDR1 and CDR2 sequences are SGHAT and FQNNGV. With 5 bases clipped from V and 6 bases from J, the junction kept 4 bases outside the gene matches. This CDR3 is CASSVSGGADTQYF. The CDR3 DNA reads TGTGCCAGCAGCGTTAGCGGGGGGGCTGATACGCAGTATTTT.

The V gene is TRBV2, the J gene TRBJ1-5; possible D gene TRBD1, 6 bases. CDR3 size: 15 residues. Trimming removed 7 bases from V and 6 bases from J, with 19 bases in between. Per germline, CDR1 SNHLY and CDR2 FYNNEI. The CDR3 sequence: CASTRDTPIGQPQHF. As DNA, the CDR3 is TGTGCCAGCACTAGGGACACCCCAATAGGTCAGCCCCAGCATTTT. Together with reference TRBV2 and TRBJ1-5, the CDR3 gives the full variable domain: EPEVTQTPSHQVTQMGQEVILRCVPISNHLYFYWYRQILGQKVEFLVSFYNNEISEKSEIFDDQFSVERPDGSNFTLKIRSTKLEDSAMYFCASTRDTPIGQPQHFGDGTRLSIL.

The chain carries TRBV5-1 and TRBJ1-2; D remains ambiguous. The CDR3 has 14 amino acids. V dropped 1 base and J dropped 2 bases, with 9 bases sitting between them. CDR1 is SGHRS and CDR2 is YFSETQ in the germline V gene. CDR3 sequence: CASSLSPENYGYTF. In DNA form, the CDR3 reads TGCGCCAGCAGCTTGTCCCCAGAAAACTATGGCTACACCTTC.

V gene TRBV7-9 combines with J gene TRBJ1-6; the D is unclear. Trimming stripped 1 base from V and 0 bases from J, with 7 bases between. CDR3 length equals 16 residues. The V gene's germline CDR1 is SEHNR and CDR2 FQNEAQ (reference sequence). CDR3 sequence: CASSLGRSSYNSPLHF. The CDR3 DNA reads TGTGCCAGCAGCTTAGGGAGAAGCTCCTATAATTCACCCCTCCACTTT.

The chain recombines TRBV18 with TRBJ1-2, with TRBD1 as a possible D gene (6 bases). The V and J ends lost 2 bases and 10 bases respectively, with 17 bases between them. CDR1 is KGHSH and CDR2 is LQKENI in the germline V gene. CDR3 length equals 14 residues. CDR3 in amino acids: CASSPSGTGSFYTF. The CDR3, as DNA: TGTGCCAGCTCACCAAGTGGAACAGGGTCCTTCTACACCTTC.

This sequence joins TRBV30 and TRBJ2-5; 7 bases are shared with TRBD1. Trimming took 4 bases from V and 0 from J; bases not matched to a gene: 5. The CDR3 runs 14 residues. Germline V gene lookup returns CDR1 GTSNPN and CDR2 SVGIG (reference sequence). The CDR3 DNA is TGTGCCTGGAATCTCGACAGGGACCAAGAGACCCAGTACTTC. Amino acid sequence: CAWNLDRDQETQYF.

The CDR3 DNA follows: TGTGCCAGCAGCCTGGACAGAATCACAGATACGCAGTATTTT. This translates into CASSLDRITDTQYF. V gene TRBV7-2 combines with J gene TRBJ2-3; perhaps TRBD1 as D (6 bases). V gave up 5 bases and J gave up 2 bases, with 11 bases separating them. The CDR3 is 14 residues long. Germline CDR1 reads SGHTA; CDR2 reads FQGNSA.

This clone was observed a single time. The gene calls are TRBV5-1 and TRBJ1-1; the match to TRBD1 covers 8 bases. This CDR3 has 15 residues. Per germline, CDR1 SGHRS and CDR2 YFSETQ. The V and J ends lost 2 bases and 0 bases, in that order; junction bases with no gene match: 3. The CDR3 region is CASSFRTGLNTEAFF. CDR3 DNA: TGCGCCAGCAGCTTCCGGACAGGGCTGAACACTGAAGCTTTCTTT.

CDR3 nucleotide sequence: TGCAGCGTTGATTCTGTAGCGGGGGGCGTCTCCTACAATGAGCAGTTCTTC. This gives the protein CSVDSVAGGVSYNEQFF. The chain joins TRBV29-1 to TRBJ2-1; 10 positions match TRBD2. J was trimmed by 0 bases and V by 3 bases; bases with no gene match: 8. CDR1 is SQVTM, CDR2 ANQGSEA, per germline. The length of the CDR3 is 17 residues.

This chain connects TRBV7-3 to TRBJ2-2, with D possibly TRBD1 on 8 matching bases. Germline loops: CDR1 SGHTA, CDR2 FQGTGA. V was cut by 5 bases and J by 5 bases, with 12 bases left in between. The CDR3 sequence is 14 residues long. The CDR3 nucleotides are TGTGCCAGCAGCCCACAGGGGGGGACCGGGGAGCTGTTTTTT. Amino acids: CASSPQGGTGELFF.

The V gene is TRBV5-1, the J gene TRBJ1-1; tentative D call: TRBD1 (5 bases). Trimming stripped 2 bases from V and 3 bases from J, with 11 bases between. The CDR3 totals 14 residues. From germline, CDR1 is SGHRS and CDR2 YFSETQ. In nucleotides, the CDR3 is TGCGCCAGCAGCTTCGCGGGGGGGGACACTGAAGCTTTCTTT. Translation gives CASSFAGGDTEAFF.

The V call is TRBV7-2, the J call TRBJ1-2; D gene uncertain. CDR3 length equals 12 residues. The germline gives CDR1 SGHTA, CDR2 FQGNSA. The V end lost 3 bases, the J end lost 3 bases, and 5 bases lay between the germline ends. The CDR3 region is CASSFGDYGYTF. As DNA, the CDR3 is TGTGCCAGCAGCTTTGGAGACTATGGCTACACCTTC.

This sequence joins TRBV6-1 and TRBJ1-1; possibly TRBD1 for D (6 bases). V was cut by 0 bases and J by 1 base, with 9 bases left in between. Germline V gene data show CDR1 as MNHNS and CDR2 as SASEGT. This CDR3 has 15 residues. Here the CDR3 DNA reads TGTGCCAGCAGTGAAGCGGTAGGGGGGAACACTGAAGCTTTCTTT. Its translation: CASSEAVGGNTEAFF.

This clone was observed a single time. The chain couples TRBV7-8 to TRBJ2-7; a possible D gene is TRBD1 (6 bases). V lost 3 bases, J lost 1 base, and 10 bases lay in between. This CDR3 spans 14 amino acids. Germline V CDR1 and CDR2: SGHVS, FQNEAQ. CDR3 nucleotide sequence: TGTGCCAGCAGCTTTGCCGGACAGTCCTACGAGCAGTACTTC. Translated, it gives CASSFAGQSYEQYF. Filled out from reference TRBV7-8 and TRBJ2-7, the complete variable domain reads GAGVSQSPRYKVAKRGQDVALRCDPISGHVSLFWYQQALGQGPEFLTYFQNEAQLDKSGLPSDRFFAERPEGSVSTLKIQRTQQEDSAVYLCASSFAGQSYEQYFGPGTRLTVT.

The V call is TRBV5-1, the J call TRBJ2-1; 7 bases line up with TRBD1. CDR1 SGHRS and CDR2 YFSETQ come from the germline V gene. V lost 6 bases to trimming and J lost 5 bases; unmatched junction nucleotides: 8. CDR3 length: 14 residues. For the CDR3, the DNA is TGCGCCAGCACTAAATCGACAGGGAACAATGAGCAGTTCTTC. Protein: CASTKSTGNNEQFF.

The gene calls are TRBV11-2 and TRBJ2-5, with a possible D match to TRBD1 (6 bases). The V gene's germline CDR1 is SGHAT and CDR2 FQNNGV. The ends were cut back, 4 bases at V and 2 bases at J, with 11 bases in the middle. The CDR3 has 14 residues. The DNA of the CDR3 is TGTGCCAGCAGCTCTTTGGGGGCACAAGAGACCCAGTACTTC. Residues: CASSSLGAQETQYF. Filled out from reference TRBV11-2 and TRBJ2-5, the complete variable domain reads EAGVAQSPRYKIIEKRQSVAFWCNPISGHATLYWYQQILGQGPKLLIQFQNNGVVDDSQLPKDRFSAERLKGVDSTLKIQPAKLEDSAVYLCASSSLGAQETQYFGPGTRLLVL.

This chain uses TRBV14 with TRBJ2-5; D is possibly TRBD1 (5 bases). The ends were cut back, 0 bases at V and 1 base at J, with 9 bases in the middle. The CDR3 length is 15 residues. Per germline, CDR1 SGHDN and CDR2 FVKESK. Here the CDR3 DNA reads TGTGCCAGCAGCCAAGATCAGGGAAGCCAAGAGACCCAGTACTTC. Amino acid sequence: CASSQDQGSQETQYF.

By its share, this clone is medium-sized. The genes are TRBV10-3 and TRBJ1-6; TRBD1 aligns across 7 bases. The CDR3 has 15 residues. Germline values: CDR1 ENHRY, CDR2 SYGVKD. The junction had 7 bases not matched to a gene; V was cut back by 4 bases and J by 7 bases. The chain's CDR3 is CAISVRQGGNSPLHF. The CDR3 nucleotides are TGTGCCATCAGTGTAAGACAGGGAGGCAATTCACCCCTCCACTTT.

The rearrangement links TRBV19 to TRBJ1-5; weak D call: TRBD1 (6 bases). Germline V gene sequence: CDR1 LNHDA, CDR2 SQIVND (reference sequence). The germline V and J ends were trimmed by 6 bases and 1 base, with 13 bases remaining between them. The CDR3 consists of 15 residues. CDR3 DNA: TGTGCCAGTAGCGAAACAGGGATCAGCAATCAGCCCCAGCATTTT. It specifies CASSETGISNQPQHF.

The rearrangement joins TRBV5-4 to TRBJ2-5, with TRBD2 as a possible D gene (6 bases). Germline CDR1 and CDR2: SGHNT and YYREEE (reference sequence). The CDR3 covers 14 residues. Between the trimmed V and J ends, which lost 3 bases and 3 bases, there was a span of 12 bases. The DNA for the CDR3 is TGTGCCAGCAGCTCCCGGGACTGGGAAGAGACCCAGTACTTC. This translates into CASSSRDWEETQYF. Filled out from reference TRBV5-4 and TRBJ2-5, the complete variable domain reads ETGVTQSPTHLIKTRGQQVTLRCSSQSGHNTVSWYQQALGQGPQFIFQYYREEENGRGNFPPRFSGLQFPNYSSELNVNALELDDSALYLCASSSRDWEETQYFGPGTRLLVL.

The chain recombines TRBV6-5 with TRBJ1-2; 11 nucleotides line up with TRBD1. The CDR3 totals 14 residues. V lost 5 bases and J lost 3; bases outside the gene matches: 2. CDR1 is MNHEY, CDR2 SVGAGI, per germline. The CDR3 DNA follows: TGTGCCAGCAGTAGGGACAGGGGGTACTATGGCTACACCTTC. Translating it yields CASSRDRGYYGYTF.

The chain couples TRBV7-2 to TRBJ2-7; possible D gene TRBD1, 6 bases. The V end was cut by 5 bases, the J end by 4 bases, with 12 bases between. CDR3 length: 13 amino acids. Germline CDR1 reads SGHTA; CDR2 reads FQGNSA. The CDR3 coding sequence is TGTGCCAGCAGCCAGGGGCCAAGGTACGAGCAGTACTTC. As protein: CASSQGPRYEQYF. Variable domain in full (rest from reference TRBV7-2 and TRBJ2-7): GAGVSQSPSNKVTEKGKDVELRCDPISGHTALYWYRQSLGQGLEFLIYFQGNSAPDKSGLPSDRFSAERTGGSVSTLTIQRTQQEDSAVYLCASSQGPRYEQYFGPGTRLTVT.

V is TRBV10-3 and J is TRBJ2-2; D is possibly TRBD2 (5 bases). V gave up 0 bases and J gave up 10 bases, with 21 bases separating them. Germline V gene sequence: CDR1 ENHRY, CDR2 SYGVKD. The CDR3 is made up of 17 amino acids. In DNA form, the CDR3 reads TGTGCCATCAGTGAGTCCGAGGGTGCGCAGGCCAACAAGGAGCTGTTTTTT. Translated: CAISESEGAQANKELFF.

This clone was seen only once. The rearrangement joins TRBV6-5 to TRBJ1-1, with D possibly matching TRBD1 (5 bases). Germline assignment: CDR1 MNHEY and CDR2 SVGAGI. Trimming shortened V by 7 bases and J by 2 bases, and 14 bases separated the two germline ends. The CDR3 has 14 residues. CDR3 in DNA: TGTGCCAGCATTAAAGGGGCGATTAACACTGAAGCTTTCTTT. Translated, it gives CASIKGAINTEAFF.

The chain recombines TRBV4-3 with TRBJ1-1; D is possibly TRBD1 (5 bases). This CDR3 contains 14 residues. The V gene lost 6 bases and the J gene lost 3 bases, with 14 bases spanning the gap. The germline V gene has CDR1 LGHNA and CDR2 YSLEER. CDR3 protein: CASSPRGGDTEAFF. CDR3 nucleotides: TGCGCCAGCAGTCCGCGGGGAGGGGACACTGAAGCTTTCTTT.

The chain recombines TRBV29-1 with TRBJ1-1, with 9 positions matching TRBD1. The CDR3 totals 15 residues. With 6 bases clipped from V and 4 bases from J, the junction kept 12 bases outside the gene matches. Germline V gene lookup returns CDR1 SQVTM and CDR2 ANQGSEA. The CDR3 nucleotides are TGCAGCGTGGATGACAGGGGGTGGTCGGCCACTGAAGCTTTCTTT. Amino acids: CSVDDRGWSATEAFF.

The V and J genes are TRBV2 and TRBJ2-2; perhaps TRBD1 as D (5 bases). This CDR3 contains 15 residues. The V end was cut by 2 bases, the J end by 4 bases, with 11 bases between. Germline-derived CDR1 and CDR2 are SNHLY and FYNNEI. In DNA form, the CDR3 reads TGTGCCAGCAGTGAACAGGGCCCGGGCACCGGGGAGCTGTTTTTT. Translated: CASSEQGPGTGELFF.

This chain uses TRBV18 with TRBJ2-2; weak D call: TRBD1 (6 bases). The CDR3 loop spans 16 amino acids. The V and J ends lost 8 bases and 4 bases respectively, with 20 bases between them. From germline, CDR1 is KGHSH and CDR2 LQKENI. The CDR3 DNA reads TGTGCCAGCCCGAAAGTACAGGGAGTCCTCACCGGGGAGCTGTTTTTT. It is translated as CASPKVQGVLTGELFF.

The chain employs TRBV7-9 and TRBJ1-3; D is uncertain. Per the germline V gene, CDR1 is SEHNR and CDR2 is FQNEAQ (reference sequence). V was shortened by 10 bases and J by 2 bases, with 12 bases between the two germline ends. This CDR3 spans 13 amino acids. The chain's CDR3 is CATPRGPGNTIYF. Here the CDR3 DNA reads TGTGCCACCCCCCGAGGCCCTGGAAACACCATATATTTT.

V and J are TRBV9 and TRBJ2-7; 9 nucleotides align to TRBD1. The CDR3 has 16 amino acids. J was trimmed by 7 bases and V by 4 bases; bases with no gene match: 15. Germline CDR1 reads SGDLS; CDR2 reads YYNGEE. The CDR3 spells CASSPWIDRGGLEQYF. In DNA, the CDR3 is TGTGCCAGCAGCCCCTGGATTGACAGGGGGGGCCTGGAGCAGTACTTC. The complete variable domain, with remaining parts taken from reference TRBV9 and TRBJ2-7, reads DSGVTQTPKHLITATGQRVTLRCSPRSGDLSVYWYQQSLDQGLQFLIQYYNGEERAKGNILERFSAQQFPDLHSELNLSSLELGDSALYFCASSPWIDRGGLEQYFGPGTRLTVT.

This chain uses TRBV7-9 with TRBJ2-7, with TRBD1 matching 10 bases. This CDR3 has 15 residues. V was pared by 5 bases and J by 5 bases, with 9 bases of the junction left unmatched. Germline V CDR1 and CDR2: SEHNR, FQNEAQ (reference sequence). CDR3 protein: CASSLGTGAKDEQYF. In nucleotides, the CDR3 is TGTGCCAGCAGCCTGGGGACAGGGGCTAAGGACGAGCAGTACTTC.